This T cell receptor (beta chain) was sequenced in a study of cytomegalovirus exposure and HLA in healthy donors (dated by TCRdb to the late 2010s). In terms of the full investigation: In an earlier analysis of fewer than 750 of the donors, 250 to 300 Gb of sequence data and 95 million to 130 million unique TCR beta sequences from about 179 million T cells were reported. About 320 gigabases of sequencing data and tens of millions of unique TCR sequences were included in an early release covering under 650 HLA-typed donors. Of the roughly 430 genotyped donors, around 81% fell in the genetic ancestry cluster associated with self-reported Caucasian donors. The aim of the study was to test whether cataloging public T cell receptors could identify signatures of past pathogen exposure. The study profiled the T cell repertoires of about 720 subjects by immunosequencing and related them to cytomegalovirus serostatus. Along with the approximately 650-subject first cohort, a separate validation cohort of over a hundred different subjects was used. To predict cytomegalovirus infection status, the study combined high-throughput TCR immunosequencing, statistical association of individual TCRs with disease status, and machine learning. A later analysis re-examined previously published TCR beta repertoires from 610 or so donors and added high-resolution HLA genotyping to investigate patterns of TCR occurrence. In the later analysis, no new phenotypic data were used to find candidate immune exposures; instead, reliance was placed on TCR beta sequences and their occurrence across donors. In an earlier analysis of a few hundred of the donors, high-throughput TCR beta sequencing was used to judge whether each TCR beta V gene segment behaved as functional or pseudogenic. Donor age, sex, ethnicity and CMV serostatus were compiled alongside the repertoire data. A later genetic analysis used genome-wide SNP genotypes for 398 of the 666 donors, treating that subset as a discovery cohort. Every discovery cohort repertoire had been produced on one sequencing platform. HLA typing included class I and class II loci at four-digit resolution. Typing coverage differed by locus: A, B, C, DRB1 and DQB1 were typed in about 629-640 donors, DQA1 in about 550, DPA1 in approximately 600, and DPB1 in about 450. Because of strong linkage in the cohort, 5 or 6 DR-DQ haplotypes were treated as single units for association and clustering. Among around 400 genotyped donors of the cohort, an average of around 240,000 unique TCR beta nucleotide sequences were sequenced per donor, roughly 18% of them non-productive. Results the study describes overall, beyond this receptor: Correlated functional status among segregating V segments might reflect linkage disequilibrium, but an unknown experimental factor could not be ruled out. A later genetic analysis reported fewer N-insertions in productive TCRs among donors in an Asian-associated ancestry cluster than the roughly 620-donor mean. Because the 87-base-pair reads could not distinguish some IMGT-functional V segments, including TRBV6-2 and TRBV6-3, those segments were excluded. According to a later analysis, TCR association rates differed among HLA loci, with DRB1 alleles showing the most associated TCRs and HLA-C alleles showing the fewest. A further reported finding was that TCR beta sequences accurately predicted the HLA-A and HLA-B alleles for most subjects in the first cohort. A cluster of highly shared sequence variants was judged likely to be a technical artifact of the sequencing pipeline. A later analysis found that most CMV-associated TCR beta chains appeared HLA-restricted, with HLA associations seemingly driven largely by CMV exposure. At a false discovery rate of 0.05, a later analysis linked approximately 18,000 TCR beta sequences to specific HLA alleles. In a later analysis, several top co-occurrence clusters were reported to appear linked to parvovirus B19, influenza, CMV and Epstein-Barr virus. Three of the identified cytomegalovirus-associated TCR beta chains were confirmed in vitro to be specific for cytomegalovirus antigens. Roughly uniform sequencing depth across donors was assumed in presence/absence analyses, although this assumption may not hold. The authors suggested that the approach could potentially be extended to other disease states and immunological phenotypes. Compared with equally common non-associated chains, HLA-associated TCR beta chains in a later analysis were more clonally expanded and had lower generation probabilities. In an earlier analysis of 587 of the donors, most TCR beta V segments appeared in productive rearrangements about 87% or about 30% of the time, broadly matching IMGT annotations. Cytomegalovirus status was reported to be diagnosed by the classifier with high specificity and sensitivity in both the original and validation cohorts. Across donors, most TCR sequences were observed very rarely, whereas some public TCRs were present in many individuals. In the study, approximately 160 TCR beta chains were listed as associated with cytomegalovirus. CMV serostatus was the only immune exposure information available for the cohort. In a later genetic analysis, a missense DCLRE1C variant was associated with V-gene and J-gene trimming of TCR beta chains, and the association was replicated in an independent cohort. Only TCR beta chains were sequenced in this cohort, and the absence of alpha or paired-chain data limited detectable features. Over 15 rarely observed V segments, including chromosome 9 orphons, were excluded from the earlier analysis of some 590 of the donors because counts were too low. When HLA alleles, especially DR and DQ, strongly co-occurred, TCR associations were difficult to assign to individual alleles. Because HLA typing was unavailable for some donors at each locus, only the typed subset was used in association tests.

To prepare the library, the immunoSEQ multiplex PCR assay was applied. For the multiplex PCR, a mixture combining 60 forward primers for TCR Vbeta segments and 13 reverse primers for TCR Jbeta segments was used. A multiplex PCR assay on genomic DNA amplified the CDR3 region of rearranged TCR beta genes. The amplified TCR beta libraries were sequenced on the Illumina HiSeq System as 87-base-pair reads. From the authors' description of their analysis: In a later analysis, roughly 80 million unique TCR beta chains were counted across the roughly 670 repertoires, and approximately 11 million of these chains were shared by at least two donors. To remove PCR and sequencing errors, raw reads were error-corrected and collapsed into unique sequences using a nearest-neighbor algorithm that merged closely related sequences. Alignment of CDR3 sequences to IMGT reference sequences was used to assign V, D and J gene segments. For a sequence to be retained, at least a six-nucleotide match to both a V gene segment and a J gene segment was required. A rearrangement counted as productive if the CDR3 had no stop codons and remained in frame with V and J, and every other rearrangement counted as non-productive. CDR3 was defined according to IMGT convention as the region running from the second conserved V-encoded cysteine to the conserved J-encoded phenylalanine. The earlier analysis of 587 of the donors excluded sequences that lacked an unambiguous match to a single V gene segment. An earlier analysis of under 750 of the donors called V segments functional above 56.7% productive rearrangements and segregating when the between-donor standard deviation exceeded 5%. A statistical classification framework was developed to diagnose cytomegalovirus status using the catalog of TCR beta chain sequences. In a later analysis, TCR nucleotide sequences were compared against IMGT/GENE-DB human TR gene sequences so that V and J genes could be assigned. Using the TCRdist pipeline, a later analysis assigned CDR3 sequences along with most-parsimonious VDJ recombination scenarios. In a later analysis, each TCR beta chain was defined by its CDR3 amino acid sequence together with its V-gene family, and reads lacking a unique V-gene family were excluded. In a later analysis, 450 to 600 highly shared, low-generation-probability nucleotide sequences were removed to address suspected cross-contamination and a sequencing artifact. For each public chain, a later analysis derived a clonal expansion index from normalized ranks of inferred template counts within each repertoire. Generation probabilities in a later analysis came from a VDJ recombination model fitted to out-of-frame rearrangements, and those results were checked against IGoR. A later analysis scored TCR-TCR, TCR-HLA and TCR-CMV co-occurrence with hypergeometric tests, applying a repertoire-size bias correction to TCR pairs. A later analysis estimated false discovery rates by permuting HLA or CMV assignments 20 times. In a later analysis, co-occurring TCRs were grouped using DBSCAN, with TCRdist sequence similarity added in when clustering inside HLA-allele-positive subsets. Repertoires with fewer than 30,000 or more than 120,000 public chains were left out of co-occurrence clustering, as were about five repertoires with anomalous nucleotide sharing. TCRdb re-hosts the immuneACCESS table, in-frame sequences only. Its copies lack some clones; in the studies checked, an unresolved V gene accounts for under half of them, and the cause for the rest is not known. The V and J calls and clone size were taken over from that table, and D and trimming were inferred from the DNA. The sample yields approximately 67,000 clones; 65% to 70% were counted once. About 1.9% of the sample goes to the ten largest clones.

In total, 630 or so healthy bone marrow donors made up the cohort. At the time of sampling, all cohort members were nominally healthy, though unrecorded immune exposures were likely present. The donor tested CMV seronegative, placing the donor among the roughly 400 seronegative members of the cohort. A peripheral blood sample was provided by each donor, and peripheral blood mononuclear cells were used for TCR beta sequencing. The Qiagen DNeasy Blood Extraction Kit was used to extract genomic DNA from the blood cell samples. Concerning this clone: The antigen this receptor binds is unknown. Per-base quality was not reported, and no clone a single base away is much larger than it.

Trimming at the junction amounts to 7 bases on V and 7 bases on J, and the germline ends lie 12 bases apart. Measured from the cysteine to the phenylalanine, the CDR3 is 12 residues long. Just CDR3 DNA is preserved here, 36 bases in frame from base 1. CDR1 and CDR2, looked up from the germline V gene, are SNHLY and FYNNEI. The clonotype comes from a woman aged 25 to 45 in good health and CMV-seronegative. The chain is encoded by TRBV2 joined to TRBJ2-3; possibly the D gene is TRBD2, per 5 matching bases. Sequencing was carried out using PBMCs. The CDR3 reads CASMPSMNTQYF. The sequence in DNA is TGTGCCAGCATGCCTAGCATGAATACGCAGTATTTT.